This TCR beta chain is drawn from a study of metastatic and nonmetastatic thyroid tumors. All patients were untreated before thyroid surgery. This clone was seen many times. TCRdb re-called the PCR reads via MiXCR. The table lists approximately 22,000 clones, over 10% of them singletons. V was cut by 1 base and J by 0 bases, with 7 bases left in between. CDR3 size: 15 residues. The V gene's germline CDR1 is MGHRA and CDR2 YSYEKL. The receptor was derived from a female donor with papillary thyroid cancer or a benign thyroid nodule (not recorded which). Some clones in this sample may be carry-over from other donors' samples. The rearrangement links TRBV4-1 to TRBJ1-3; D is uncertain. Material: blood. The CDR3 spells CASSQGGGSGNTIYF. The CDR3 DNA sequence: TGCGCCAGCAGCCAAGGGGGAGGCTCTGGAAACACCATATATTTT.